Listed below are T cell receptor beta chains from one sample, sequenced in a study of CD8+CD57+ T cells in acquired aplastic anemia. TCRdb recomputed calls from the reads with MiXCR, one row per CDR3 protein. Of under 200,000 distinct CDR3 sequences in the sample, about 48% were seen once. Specimen: sorted CD4+, CD8+, or CD8+CD57+ T cells (not recorded which) from PBMCs. The receptors here all came from a human donor in good health. Both conserved end residues are part of each CDR3. Each record gives: D gene, clone size, V gene, J gene, CDR3 protein, CDR3 DNA. D genes are given only for firm matches. A row's size may be missing; if present it is once, few, many or a size class.

TRBD1,-,TRBV29-1,TRBJ2-1,CSARQGARYNEQFF,TGCAGCGCCCGACAGGGGGCGCGGTACAATGAGCAGTTCTTC
TRBD2,many,TRBV2,TRBJ2-3,CASKGTSGRLADTQYF,TGTGCCAGCAAGGGGACTAGCGGGAGGTTGGCAGATACGCAGTATTTT
TRBD2,-,TRBV11-3,TRBJ2-5,CASSLEFGGTQHF,TGCGCCAGCAGCTTAGAATTCGGGGGGACCCAGCACTTC
TRBD1,-,TRBV5-4,TRBJ2-7,CASSFRDSSDYEQYF,TGTGCCAGCAGCTTCCGGGACAGCTCAGACTACGAGCAGTACTTC
TRBD2,-,TRBV29-1,TRBJ2-1,CASRLAGTNEQFF,TGTGCCAGTCGACTAGCGGGTACCAATGAGCAGTTCTTC
TRBD1,-,TRBV29-1,TRBJ1-1,CSAKRGTENTEAFF,TGCAGCGCAAAACGAGGGACAGAGAACACTGAAGCTTTCTTT
-,few,TRBV5-5,TRBJ1-6,CASSLDRVHNSPLHF,TGTGCCAGCAGCTTGGATCGAGTTCATAATTCACCCCTCCACTTT
-,-,TRBV19,TRBJ1-2,CASSLSAGYYGYTF,TGTGCCAGTAGCCTTTCCGCAGGGTACTATGGCTACACCTTC
TRBD1,many,TRBV9,TRBJ2-7,CASSVGDSWSYEQYF,TGTGCCAGCAGCGTAGGGGACAGCTGGAGCTACGAGCAGTACTTC
-,-,TRBV3-1,TRBJ2-7,CASSQPTYPYEQYF,TGTGCCAGCAGCCAACCGACGTACCCCTACGAGCAGTACTTC
-,-,TRBV20-1,TRBJ1-5,CSARELGRGNQPQHF,TGCAGTGCTAGAGAGCTGGGCAGGGGCAATCAGCCCCAGCATTTT
-,-,TRBV5-1,TRBJ2-3,CASSLRGGTDTQYF,TGCGCCAGCAGCTTACGAGGGGGCACAGATACGCAGTATTTT
-,-,TRBV20-1,TRBJ2-2,CSARLGDTGELFF,TGCAGTGCTAGGTTAGGGGACACCGGGGAGCTGTTTTTT
-,few,TRBV28,TRBJ2-3,CASSPQGTAARLGQYF,TGTGCCAGCAGTCCCCAGGGTACGGCGGCCCGGTTGGGGCAGTATTTT
TRBD1,many,TRBV19,TRBJ2-1,CASRAPGTGASNEQFF,TGTGCCAGTAGGGCACCCGGGACAGGGGCAAGCAATGAGCAGTTCTTC
-,many,TRBV5-4,TRBJ1-4,CASSLTVSNEKLFF,TGTGCCAGCAGCTTGACAGTATCTAATGAAAAACTGTTTTTT
-,few,TRBV6-1,TRBJ2-6,CASSESRGASGANVLTF,TGTGCCAGCAGTGAATCTAGGGGGGCTTCTGGGGCCAACGTCCTGACTTTC
TRBD1,many,TRBV19,TRBJ2-6,CASRETGEGTNVLTF,TGTGCCAGTAGGGAGACAGGGGAAGGCACCAACGTCCTGACTTTC
TRBD1,once,TRBV2,TRBJ1-5,CASSERGGQSRFNFQEDQPQHF,TGTGCCAGCAGTGAAAGGGGGGGACAGAGCCGTTTCAACTTTCAGGAGGATCAGCCCCAGCATTTT
-,-,TRBV5-1,TRBJ2-4,CASSLGDSLNIQYF,TGCGCCAGCAGCTTGGGAGACAGCTTAAACATTCAGTACTTC
-,few,TRBV9,TRBJ1-3,CASSANYGGLGNTIYF,TGTGCCAGCAGCGCAAACTACGGAGGCCTGGGAAACACCATATATTTT
-,-,TRBV20-1,TRBJ1-3,CSARTGSSPGNTIYF,TGCAGTGCTAGGACCGGGAGTAGCCCTGGAAACACCATATATTTT
-,many,TRBV20-1,TRBJ1-6,CSARGRGGDSPLHF,TGCAGTGCTAGAGGGCGGGGTGGCGATTCACCCCTCCACTTT
-,-,TRBV25-1,TRBJ1-2,CASSPRGRVVINYGYTF,TGTGCCAGCAGCCCGAGGGGACGGGTGGTCATTAACTATGGCTACACCTTC
-,many,TRBV7-9,TRBJ2-7,CASSLAVRFSYEQYF,TGTGCCAGCAGCTTAGCTGTTCGGTTCTCCTACGAGCAGTACTTC
TRBD1,-,TRBV2,TRBJ2-7,CASRDRSSYEQYF,TGTGCCAGCAGGGACAGGTCCTCCTACGAGCAGTACTTC